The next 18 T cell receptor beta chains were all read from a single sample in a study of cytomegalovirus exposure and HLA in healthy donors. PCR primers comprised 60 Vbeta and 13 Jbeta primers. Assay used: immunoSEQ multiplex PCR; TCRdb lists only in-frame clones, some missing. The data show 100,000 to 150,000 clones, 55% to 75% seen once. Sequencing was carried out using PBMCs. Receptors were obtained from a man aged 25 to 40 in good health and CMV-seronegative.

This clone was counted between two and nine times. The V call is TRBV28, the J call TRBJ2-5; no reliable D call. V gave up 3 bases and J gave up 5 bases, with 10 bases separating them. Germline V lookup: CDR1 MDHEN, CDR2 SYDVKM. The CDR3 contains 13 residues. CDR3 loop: CASSFFEEETQYF. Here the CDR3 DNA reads TGTGCCAGCAGTTTTTTCGAAGAGGAGACCCAGTACTTC.

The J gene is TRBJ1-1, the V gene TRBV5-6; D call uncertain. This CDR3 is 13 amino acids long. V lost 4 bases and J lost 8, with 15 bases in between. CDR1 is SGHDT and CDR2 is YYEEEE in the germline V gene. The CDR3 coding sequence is TGTGCCAGCAGCGTTGTTACCGCTGGCGAAGCTTTCTTT. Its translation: CASSVVTAGEAFF. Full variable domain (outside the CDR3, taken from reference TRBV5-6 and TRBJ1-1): DAGVTQSPTHLIKTRGQQVTLRCSPKSGHDTVSWYQQALGQGPQFIFQYYEEEERQRGNFPDRFSGHQFPNYSSELNVNALLLGDSALYLCASSVVTAGEAFFGQGTRLTVV.

The CDR3 loop reads CASTGTSGGRSYNEQFF. CDR3 bases: TGTGCCAGCACGGGGACTAGCGGGGGGCGCTCCTACAATGAGCAGTTCTTC. V is TRBV28 and J is TRBJ2-1, with TRBD2 matching 15 bases. This CDR3 is built from 17 residues. Germline V gene data show CDR1 as MDHEN and CDR2 as SYDVKM. Trimming cost V 7 bases and J 0 bases; bases outside gene matches: 4.

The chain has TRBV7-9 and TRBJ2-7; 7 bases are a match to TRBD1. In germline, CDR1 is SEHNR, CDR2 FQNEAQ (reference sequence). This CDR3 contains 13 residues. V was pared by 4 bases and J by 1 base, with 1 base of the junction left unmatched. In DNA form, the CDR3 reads TGTGCCAGCAGCTGGACAGGTTCCTACGAGCAGTACTTC. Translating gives CASSWTGSYEQYF. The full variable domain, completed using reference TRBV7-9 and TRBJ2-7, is DTGVSQNPRHKITKRGQNVTFRCDPISEHNRLYWYRQTLGQGPEFLTYFQNEAQLEKSRLLSDRFSAERPKGSFSTLEIQRTEQGDSAMYLCASSWTGSYEQYFGPGTRLTVT.

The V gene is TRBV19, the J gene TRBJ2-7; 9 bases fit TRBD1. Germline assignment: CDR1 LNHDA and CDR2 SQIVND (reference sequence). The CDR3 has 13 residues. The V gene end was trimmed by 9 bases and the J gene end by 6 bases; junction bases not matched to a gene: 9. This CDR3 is CASRGTGFGEQYF. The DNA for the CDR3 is TGTGCCAGCAGAGGGACAGGGTTCGGCGAGCAGTACTTC.

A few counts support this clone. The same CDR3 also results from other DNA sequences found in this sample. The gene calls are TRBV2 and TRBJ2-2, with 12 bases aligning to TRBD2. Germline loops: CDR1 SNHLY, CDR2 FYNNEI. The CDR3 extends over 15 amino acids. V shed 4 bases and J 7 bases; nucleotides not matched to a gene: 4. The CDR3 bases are TGTGCCAGCAGTGCTAGCGGGGGGGCCTTCGGGGAGCTGTTTTTT. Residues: CASSASGGAFGELFF.

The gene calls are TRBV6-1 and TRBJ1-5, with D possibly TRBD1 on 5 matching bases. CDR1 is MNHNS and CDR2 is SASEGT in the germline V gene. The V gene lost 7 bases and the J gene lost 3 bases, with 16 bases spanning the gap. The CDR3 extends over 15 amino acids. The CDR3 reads CASTGVRGTNQPQHF. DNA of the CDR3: TGTGCCAGCACGGGGGTTCGGGGGACCAATCAGCCCCAGCATTTT.

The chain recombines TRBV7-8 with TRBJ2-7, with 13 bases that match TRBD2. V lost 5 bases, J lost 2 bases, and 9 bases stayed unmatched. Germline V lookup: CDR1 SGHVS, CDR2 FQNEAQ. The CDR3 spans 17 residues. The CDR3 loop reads CASSPHQGLAGAYEQYF. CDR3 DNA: TGTGCCAGCAGCCCACACCAAGGACTAGCGGGGGCCTACGAGCAGTACTTC.

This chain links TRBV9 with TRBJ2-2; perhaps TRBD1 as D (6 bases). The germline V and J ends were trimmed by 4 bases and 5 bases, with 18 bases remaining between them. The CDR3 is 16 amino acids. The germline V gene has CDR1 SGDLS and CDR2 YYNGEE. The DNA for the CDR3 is TGTGCCAGCAGCCTCGGGACGGACAGTCATACCGGGGAGCTGTTTTTT. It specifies CASSLGTDSHTGELFF.

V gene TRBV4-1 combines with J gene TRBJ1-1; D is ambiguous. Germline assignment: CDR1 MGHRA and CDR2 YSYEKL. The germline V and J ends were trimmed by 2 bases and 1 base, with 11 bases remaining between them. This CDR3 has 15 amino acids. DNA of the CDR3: TGCGCCAGCAGCCAAAGTACAAGTTCGAACACTGAAGCTTTCTTT. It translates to CASSQSTSSNTEAFF.

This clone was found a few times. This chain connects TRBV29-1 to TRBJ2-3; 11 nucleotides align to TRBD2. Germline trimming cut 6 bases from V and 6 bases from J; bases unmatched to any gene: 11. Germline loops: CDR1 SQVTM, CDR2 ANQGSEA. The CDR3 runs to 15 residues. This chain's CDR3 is CSVEIAGGPLDTQYF. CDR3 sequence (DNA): TGCAGCGTGGAAATAGCGGGGGGGCCATTGGATACGCAGTATTTT.

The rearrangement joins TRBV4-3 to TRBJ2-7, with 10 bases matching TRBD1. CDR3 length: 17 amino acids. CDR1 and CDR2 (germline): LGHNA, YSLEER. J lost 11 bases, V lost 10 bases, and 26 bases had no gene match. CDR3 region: CATCSRGTGDTLRVEYF. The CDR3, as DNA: TGCGCCACCTGCTCAAGGGGGACAGGGGACACCCTACGAGTGGAGTACTTC.

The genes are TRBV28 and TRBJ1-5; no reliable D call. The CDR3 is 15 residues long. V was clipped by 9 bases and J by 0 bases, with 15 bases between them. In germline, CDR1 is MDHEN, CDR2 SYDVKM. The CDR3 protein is CASFSGDGSNQPQHF. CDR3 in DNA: TGTGCCAGTTTCTCTGGAGACGGTAGCAATCAGCCCCAGCATTTT.

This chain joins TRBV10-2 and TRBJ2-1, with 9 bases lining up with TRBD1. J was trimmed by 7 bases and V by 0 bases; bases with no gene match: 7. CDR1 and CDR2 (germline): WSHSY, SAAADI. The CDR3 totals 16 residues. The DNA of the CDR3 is TGCGCCAGCAGTGAGTCGACCGGGACAGGGACAAATGAGCAGTTCTTC. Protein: CASSESTGTGTNEQFF.

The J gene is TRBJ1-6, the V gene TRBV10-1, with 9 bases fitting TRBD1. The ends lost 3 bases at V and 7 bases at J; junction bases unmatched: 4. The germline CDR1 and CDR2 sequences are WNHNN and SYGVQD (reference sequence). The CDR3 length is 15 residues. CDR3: CASSDGTGLNSPLHF. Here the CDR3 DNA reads TGCGCCAGCAGTGATGGGACAGGGCTCAATTCACCCCTCCACTTT.

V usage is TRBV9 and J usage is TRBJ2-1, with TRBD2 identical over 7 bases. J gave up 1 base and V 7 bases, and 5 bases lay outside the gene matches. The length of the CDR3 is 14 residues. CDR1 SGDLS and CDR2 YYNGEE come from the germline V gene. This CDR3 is CASSSGVSYNEQFF. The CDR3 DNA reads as TGTGCCAGCTCCAGCGGGGTATCCTACAATGAGCAGTTCTTC.

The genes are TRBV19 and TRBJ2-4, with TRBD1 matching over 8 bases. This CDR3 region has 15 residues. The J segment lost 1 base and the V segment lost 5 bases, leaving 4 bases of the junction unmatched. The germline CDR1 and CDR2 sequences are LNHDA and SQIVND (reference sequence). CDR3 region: CASSEQGAAKNIQYF. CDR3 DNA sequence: TGTGCCAGTAGTGAGCAGGGGGCGGCCAAAAACATTCAGTACTTC.

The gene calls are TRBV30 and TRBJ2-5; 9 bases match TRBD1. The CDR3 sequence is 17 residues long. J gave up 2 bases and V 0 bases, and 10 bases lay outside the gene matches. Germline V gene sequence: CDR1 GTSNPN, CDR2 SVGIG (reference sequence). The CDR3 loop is CAWSVRFDRGIQETQYF. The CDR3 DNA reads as TGTGCCTGGAGTGTACGGTTCGACAGGGGGATTCAAGAGACCCAGTACTTC.